This T cell receptor (beta chain) derives from a study of breast tumors, draining lymph nodes, adjacent tissues. This clonotype came up many times. Its antigen remains unknown. V lost 8 bases and J lost 7; bases outside the gene matches: 5. CDR1 is MGHDK and CDR2 is SYGVNS in the germline V gene. The CDR3 runs to 14 residues. MiXCR, run by TCRdb on the multiplex PCR reads, gives a single entry per CDR3 protein. Here the sample spans approximately 37,000 distinct CDR3 sequences, 36% being singletons. Overall study results and limits: Tumor repertoires ranked between lymph nodes and nontumor tissue in diversity, with V and J gene preferences. Tumor and nontumor repertoires were significantly more similar in luminal-like than in basal-like breast cancer. That most tumor T cells come from lymph nodes remained unproven. Data fit most tumor T cells coming from lymph node, expanding in tumor.

The receptor's source is a female donor with breast cancer. Some clones in this sample may be carry-over from other donors' samples. The chain couples TRBV25-1 to TRBJ2-1, with 13 bases aligning to TRBD2. The specimen sequenced was breast tumor tissue. The chain's CDR3 is CASGTSGNRNEQFF. The CDR3 nucleotides read TGTGCCAGCGGGACTAGCGGGAACAGGAATGAGCAGTTCTTC. Supplemented by reference TRBV25-1 and TRBJ2-1, the full variable domain reads EADIYQTPRYLVIGTGKKITLECSQTMGHDKMYWYQQDPGMELHLIHYSYGVNSTEKGDLSSESTVSRIRTEHFPLTLESARPSHTSQYLCASGTSGNRNEQFFGPGTRLTVL.